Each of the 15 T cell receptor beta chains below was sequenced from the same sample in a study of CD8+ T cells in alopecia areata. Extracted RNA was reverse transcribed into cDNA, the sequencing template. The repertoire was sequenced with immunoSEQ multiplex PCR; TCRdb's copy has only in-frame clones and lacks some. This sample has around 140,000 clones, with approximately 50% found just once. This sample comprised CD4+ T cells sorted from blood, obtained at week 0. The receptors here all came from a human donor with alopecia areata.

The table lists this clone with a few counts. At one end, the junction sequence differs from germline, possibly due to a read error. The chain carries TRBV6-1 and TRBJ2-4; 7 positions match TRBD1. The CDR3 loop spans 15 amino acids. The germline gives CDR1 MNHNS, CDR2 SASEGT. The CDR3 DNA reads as TGTGCCATCAGTGACAGGGACGGGGCCAAAAACATTCAGTACTTC. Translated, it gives CAISDRDGAKNIQYF.

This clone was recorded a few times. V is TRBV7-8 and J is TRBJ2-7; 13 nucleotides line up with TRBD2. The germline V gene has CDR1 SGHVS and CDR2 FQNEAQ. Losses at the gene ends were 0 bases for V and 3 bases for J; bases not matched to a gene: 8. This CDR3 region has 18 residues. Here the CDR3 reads CASSLAGTSGVEVYEQYF. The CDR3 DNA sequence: TGTGCCAGCAGCTTAGCCGGGACTAGCGGGGTAGAGGTCTACGAGCAGTACTTC.

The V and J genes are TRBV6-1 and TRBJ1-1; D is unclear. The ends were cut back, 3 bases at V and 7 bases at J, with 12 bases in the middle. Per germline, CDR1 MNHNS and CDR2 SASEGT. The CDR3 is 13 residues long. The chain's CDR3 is CASSDALKFEAFF. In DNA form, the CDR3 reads TGTGCCAGCAGTGACGCCCTGAAGTTTGAAGCTTTCTTT.

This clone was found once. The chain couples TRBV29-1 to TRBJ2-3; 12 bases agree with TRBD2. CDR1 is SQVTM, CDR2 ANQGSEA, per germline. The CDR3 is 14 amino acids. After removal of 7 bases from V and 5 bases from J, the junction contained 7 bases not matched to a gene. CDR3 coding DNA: TGCAGCGCCTCTAGCGGGAGGGCCATAGATACGCAGTATTTT. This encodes CSASSGRAIDTQYF.

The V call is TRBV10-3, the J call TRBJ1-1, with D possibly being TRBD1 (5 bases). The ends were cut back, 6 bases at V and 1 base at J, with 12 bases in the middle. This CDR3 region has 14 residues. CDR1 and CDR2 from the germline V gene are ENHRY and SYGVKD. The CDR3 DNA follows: TGTGCCATCAGGGCCCGGGACCAGAACACTGAAGCTTTCTTT. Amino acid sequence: CAIRARDQNTEAFF.

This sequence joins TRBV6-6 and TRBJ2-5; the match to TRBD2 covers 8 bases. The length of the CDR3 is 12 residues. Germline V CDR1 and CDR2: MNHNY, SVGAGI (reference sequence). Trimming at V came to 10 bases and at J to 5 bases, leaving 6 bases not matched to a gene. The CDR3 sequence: CATSGSGETQYF. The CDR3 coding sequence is TGTGCCACAAGCGGGAGTGGGGAGACCCAGTACTTC.

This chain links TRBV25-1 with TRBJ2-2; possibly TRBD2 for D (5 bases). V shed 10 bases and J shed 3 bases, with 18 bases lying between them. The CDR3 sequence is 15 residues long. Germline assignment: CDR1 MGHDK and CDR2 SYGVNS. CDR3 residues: CATQRTGSYTGELFF. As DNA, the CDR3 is TGTGCCACCCAGAGGACGGGGAGCTACACCGGGGAGCTGTTTTTT.

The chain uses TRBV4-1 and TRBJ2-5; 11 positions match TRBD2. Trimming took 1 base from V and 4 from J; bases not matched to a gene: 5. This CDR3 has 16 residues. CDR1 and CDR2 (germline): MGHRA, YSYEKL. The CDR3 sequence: CASSQAPGLAGETQYF. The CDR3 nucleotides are TGCGCCAGCAGCCAAGCGCCCGGACTAGCGGGAGAGACCCAGTACTTC.

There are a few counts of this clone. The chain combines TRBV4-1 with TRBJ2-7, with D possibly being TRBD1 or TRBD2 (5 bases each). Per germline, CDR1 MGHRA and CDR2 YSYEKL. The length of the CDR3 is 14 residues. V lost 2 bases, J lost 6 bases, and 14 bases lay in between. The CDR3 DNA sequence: TGCGCCAGCAGCCAATGGGACGGTCCATCCGAGCAGTACTTC. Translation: CASSQWDGPSEQYF.

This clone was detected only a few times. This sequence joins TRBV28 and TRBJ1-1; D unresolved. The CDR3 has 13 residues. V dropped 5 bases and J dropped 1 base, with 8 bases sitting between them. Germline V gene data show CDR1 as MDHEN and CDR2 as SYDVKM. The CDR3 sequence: CASSPPTNTEAFF. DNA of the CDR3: TGTGCCAGCAGTCCCCCCACGAACACTGAAGCTTTCTTT.

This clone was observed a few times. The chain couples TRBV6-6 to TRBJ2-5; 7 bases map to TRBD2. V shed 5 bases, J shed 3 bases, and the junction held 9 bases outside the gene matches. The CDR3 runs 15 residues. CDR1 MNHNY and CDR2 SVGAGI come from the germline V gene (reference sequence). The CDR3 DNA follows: TGTGCCAGCAGTACTGGACGGGGGGTCGAAGAGACCCAGTACTTC. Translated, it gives CASSTGRGVEETQYF.

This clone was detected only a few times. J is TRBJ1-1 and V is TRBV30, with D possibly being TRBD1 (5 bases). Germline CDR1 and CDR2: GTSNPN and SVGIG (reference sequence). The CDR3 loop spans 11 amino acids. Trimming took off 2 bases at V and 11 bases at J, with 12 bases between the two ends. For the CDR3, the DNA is TGTGCCTGGAGTCGGGGGGTCGATGCTTTCTTT. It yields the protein CAWSRGVDAFF.

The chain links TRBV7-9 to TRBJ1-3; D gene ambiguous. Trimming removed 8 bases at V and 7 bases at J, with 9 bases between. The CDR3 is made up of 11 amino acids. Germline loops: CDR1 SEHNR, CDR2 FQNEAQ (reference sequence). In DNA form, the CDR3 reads TGTGCCAGCCGGCGTCACAACACCATATATTTT. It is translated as CASRRHNTIYF.

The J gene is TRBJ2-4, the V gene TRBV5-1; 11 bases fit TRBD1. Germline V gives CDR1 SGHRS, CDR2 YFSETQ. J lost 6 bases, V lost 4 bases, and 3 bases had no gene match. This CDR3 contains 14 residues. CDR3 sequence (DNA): TGCGCCAGCAGCGAAGGGACAGGGGGAAACATTCAGTACTTC. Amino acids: CASSEGTGGNIQYF.

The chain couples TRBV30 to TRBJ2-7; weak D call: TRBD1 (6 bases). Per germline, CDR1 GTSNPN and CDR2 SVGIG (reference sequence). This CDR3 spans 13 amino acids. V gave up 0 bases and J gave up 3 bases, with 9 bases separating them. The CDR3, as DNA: TGTGCCTGGAGTGTTCAGGGGCGCTACGAGCAGTACTTC. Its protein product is CAWSVQGRYEQYF. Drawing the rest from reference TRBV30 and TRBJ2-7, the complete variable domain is SQTIHQWPATLVQPVGSPLSLECTVEGTSNPNLYWYRQAAGRGLQLLFYSVGIGQISSEVPQNLSASRPQDRQFILSSKKLLLSDSGFYLCAWSVQGRYEQYFGPGTRLTVT.